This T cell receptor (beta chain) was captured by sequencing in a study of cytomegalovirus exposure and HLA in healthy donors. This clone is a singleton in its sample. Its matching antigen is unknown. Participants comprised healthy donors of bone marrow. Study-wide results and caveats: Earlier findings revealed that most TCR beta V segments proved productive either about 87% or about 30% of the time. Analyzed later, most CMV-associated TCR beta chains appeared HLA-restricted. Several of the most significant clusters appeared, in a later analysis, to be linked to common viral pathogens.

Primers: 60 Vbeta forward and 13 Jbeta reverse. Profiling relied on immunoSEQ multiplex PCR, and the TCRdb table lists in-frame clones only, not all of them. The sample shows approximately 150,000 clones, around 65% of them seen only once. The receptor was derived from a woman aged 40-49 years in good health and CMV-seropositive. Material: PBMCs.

CDR3: CASSLQDYNEQFF. The CDR3 DNA reads TGTGCCAGCAGCTTACAGGATTACAATGAGCAGTTCTTC. The rearrangement uses TRBV13 and TRBJ2-1; D is unresolved. V lost 2 bases to trimming and J lost 4 bases, with 6 bases between them. This CDR3 spans 13 amino acids. Germline CDR1 is PRHDT and CDR2 is FYEKMQ (reference sequence).